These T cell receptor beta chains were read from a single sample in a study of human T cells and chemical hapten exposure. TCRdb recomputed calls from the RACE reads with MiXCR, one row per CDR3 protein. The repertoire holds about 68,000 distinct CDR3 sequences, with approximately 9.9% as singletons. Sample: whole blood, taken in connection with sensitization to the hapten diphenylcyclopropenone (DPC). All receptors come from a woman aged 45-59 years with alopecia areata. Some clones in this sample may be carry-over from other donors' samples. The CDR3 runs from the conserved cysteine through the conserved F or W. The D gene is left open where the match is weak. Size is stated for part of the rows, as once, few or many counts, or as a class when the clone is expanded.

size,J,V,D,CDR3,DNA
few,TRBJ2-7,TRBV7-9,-,CASSLEGTYEQYF,TGTGCCAGCAGCTTGGAAGGCACCTACGAGCAGTACTTC
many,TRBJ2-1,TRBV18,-,CAGGSSYNEQFF,TGTGCCGGGGGGTCCTCCTACAATGAGCAGTTCTTC
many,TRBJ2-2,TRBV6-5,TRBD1,CASSYPRQGPGELFF,TGTGCCAGCAGTTACCCCCGACAGGGTCCCGGGGAGCTGTTTTTT
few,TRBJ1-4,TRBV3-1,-,CASSAQGTANEKLFF,TGTGCCAGCAGCGCCCAGGGCACAGCTAATGAAAAACTGTTTTTT
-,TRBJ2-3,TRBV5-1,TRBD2,CASSLSRGGTDTQYF,TGCGCCAGCAGCTTGTCACGCGGGGGAACAGATACGCAGTATTTT
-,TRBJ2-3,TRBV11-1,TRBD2,CASSRSGRSTDTQYF,TGTGCCAGCAGCCGTAGCGGGAGGAGCACAGATACGCAGTATTTT
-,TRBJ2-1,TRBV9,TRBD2,CASSPTSGPYNEQFF,TGTGCCAGCAGCCCCACTAGCGGACCGTACAATGAGCAGTTCTTC
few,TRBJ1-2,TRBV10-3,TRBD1,CAISESGTGDGYTF,TGTGCCATCAGTGAGTCGGGAACAGGGGACGGCTACACCTTC
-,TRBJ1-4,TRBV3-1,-,CASSQRSHRVGATNEKLFF,TGTGCCAGCAGCCAACGCTCACACAGGGTGGGCGCAACTAATGAAAAACTGTTTTTT
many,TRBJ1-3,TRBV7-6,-,CASSLVGNTIYF,TGTGCCAGCAGCTTAGTCGGAAACACCATATATTTT
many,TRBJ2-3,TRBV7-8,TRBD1,CASSLARGRDTQYF,TGTGCCAGCAGCTTAGCCAGGGGGCGAGATACGCAGTATTTT
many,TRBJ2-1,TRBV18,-,CASSQNVGDEQFF,TGTGCCAGCTCACAAAATGTAGGGGATGAGCAGTTCTTC
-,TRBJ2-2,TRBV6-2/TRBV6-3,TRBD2,CASSYLAGTSGGNTGELFF,TGTGCCAGCAGTTACCTGGCCGGGACTAGCGGGGGGAACACCGGGGAGCTGTTTTTT
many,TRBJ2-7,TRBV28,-,CASSAVAIGEQYF,TGTGCCAGCAGTGCAGTGGCGATAGGGGAGCAGTACTTC
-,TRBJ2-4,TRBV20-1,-,CSAGEDGNPKNIQYF,TGCAGTGCTGGAGAGGACGGTAATCCCAAAAACATTCAGTACTTC
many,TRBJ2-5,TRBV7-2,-,CASSLYGTKETQYF,TGTGCCAGCAGCTTGTACGGGACAAAAGAGACCCAGTACTTC
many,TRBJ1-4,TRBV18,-,CASSSSGQLNEKLFF,TGTGCCAGCTCCTCCTCTGGCCAGCTTAATGAAAAACTGTTTTTT
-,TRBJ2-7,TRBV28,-,CASSIGGREQYF,TGTGCCAGCAGTATAGGGGGGCGCGAGCAGTACTTC
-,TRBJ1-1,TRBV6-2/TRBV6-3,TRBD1,CASTSRGVNTEAFF,TGTGCCAGCACTTCCAGGGGGGTGAACACTGAAGCTTTCTTT
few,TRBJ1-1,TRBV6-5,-,CASRSTGQAEAFF,TGTGCCAGCAGAAGTACAGGGCAAGCTGAAGCTTTCTTT
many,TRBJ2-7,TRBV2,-,CANSRGYEQYF,TGTGCCAACTCCCGGGGGTACGAGCAGTACTTC
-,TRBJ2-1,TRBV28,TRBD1,CASRSPGQGNEQFF,TGTGCCAGCAGGTCCCCGGGACAGGGGAATGAGCAGTTCTTC
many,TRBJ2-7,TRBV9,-,CASSVEPRGYEQYF,TGTGCCAGCAGCGTAGAACCTCGTGGCTACGAGCAGTACTTC
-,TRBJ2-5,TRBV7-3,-,CASSFASRGETQYF,TGTGCCAGCAGCTTCGCCTCAAGGGGAGAGACCCAGTACTTC
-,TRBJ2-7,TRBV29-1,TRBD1,CSAATGTGAYEQYF,TGCAGCGCCGCAACAGGGACAGGAGCTTACGAGCAGTACTTC
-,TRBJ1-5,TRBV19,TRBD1,CASSPGTVRNQPQHF,TGTGCCAGTAGTCCCGGGACAGTGAGGAATCAGCCCCAGCATTTT
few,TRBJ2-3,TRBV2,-,CASSGNRASTDTQYF,TGTGCCAGCAGTGGTAACAGGGCGAGCACAGATACGCAGTATTTT
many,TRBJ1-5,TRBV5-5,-,CASSPKAGNQPQHF,TGTGCCAGCAGCCCGAAGGCGGGGAATCAGCCCCAGCATTTT
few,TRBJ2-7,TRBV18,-,CASSPLLSRTPYEQYF,TGTGCCAGCTCACCACTCCTGAGCAGGACCCCCTACGAGCAGTACTTC
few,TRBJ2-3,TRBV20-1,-,CSARDLVLATTTDTQYF,TGCAGTGCTAGAGATCTGGTACTAGCTACCACCACAGATACGCAGTATTTT
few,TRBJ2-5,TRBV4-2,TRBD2,CASSHRGLAVYQETQYF,TGTGCCAGCAGCCACCGAGGACTAGCGGTGTACCAAGAGACCCAGTACTTC
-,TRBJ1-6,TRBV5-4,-,CASSQTITGSPLHF,TGTGCCAGCAGCCAGACGATAACAGGTTCACCCCTCCACTTT
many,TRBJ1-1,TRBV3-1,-,CASSQDRTVW,TGTGCCAGCAGCCAAGATAGAACGGTCTGG
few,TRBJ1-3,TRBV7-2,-,CASSPWGREAGGNTIYF,TGTGCCAGCAGCCCCTGGGGCCGGGAGGCCGGTGGAAACACCATATATTTT
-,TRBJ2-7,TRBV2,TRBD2,CAGGLAGPGEQYF,TGTGCAGGAGGGCTAGCGGGGCCCGGGGAGCAGTACTTC
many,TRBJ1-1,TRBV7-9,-,CASSLAGAMNTEAFF,TGTGCCAGCAGCTTAGCAGGGGCTATGAACACTGAAGCTTTCTTT
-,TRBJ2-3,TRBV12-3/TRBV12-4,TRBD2,CASSPGLAADTQYF,TGTGCCAGCAGCCCCGGACTAGCGGCAGATACGCAGTATTTT
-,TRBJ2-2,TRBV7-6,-,CASSLGVATNTGELFF,TGTGCCAGCAGCTTAGGTGTGGCGACGAACACCGGGGAGCTGTTTTTT
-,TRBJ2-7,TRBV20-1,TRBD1,CSAPRQGLYEQYF,TGCAGTGCTCCCCGACAGGGTCTTTACGAGCAGTACTTC
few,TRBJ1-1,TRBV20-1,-,CSARSDIELGTEAFF,TGCAGTGCTAGGTCGGACATCGAGTTGGGCACTGAAGCTTTCTTT
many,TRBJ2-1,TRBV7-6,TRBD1,CASSLFQPRDRVVNEQFF,TGTGCCAGCAGCTTATTTCAACCACGGGACAGGGTTGTCAATGAGCAGTTCTTC
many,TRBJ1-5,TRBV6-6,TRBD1,CASTPTDRGGNQPQHF,TGTGCCAGTACCCCAACGGACAGGGGTGGCAATCAGCCCCAGCATTTT
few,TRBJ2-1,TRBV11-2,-,CASSPIHYEQFF,TGTGCCAGCAGCCCCATTCACTATGAGCAGTTCTTC
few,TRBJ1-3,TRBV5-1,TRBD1,CASSLPGTGPIYF,TGCGCCAGCAGCTTACCGGGGACAGGGCCCATATATTTT
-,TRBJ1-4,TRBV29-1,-,CSVEGRTNEKLFF,TGCAGCGTTGAAGGGCGCACTAATGAAAAACTGTTTTTT
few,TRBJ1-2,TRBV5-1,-,CASSLSRSNYGYTF,TGCGCCAGCAGCTTGTCCCGCTCTAACTATGGCTACACCTTC
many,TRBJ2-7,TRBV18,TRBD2,CASSPRLSLAGDREQYF,TGTGCCAGCTCACCACGGTTATCGCTAGCGGGAGACCGTGAGCAGTACTTC
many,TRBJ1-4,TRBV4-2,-,CASSQVGEGEEKLFF,TGTGCCAGCAGCCAAGTGGGAGAGGGTGAAGAAAAACTGTTTTTT
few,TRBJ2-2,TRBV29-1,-,CSVSNTGELFF,TGCAGCGTTTCCAACACCGGGGAGCTGTTTTTT
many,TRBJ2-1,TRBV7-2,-,CASSLANYEQFF,TGTGCCAGCAGCTTAGCGAACTATGAGCAGTTCTTC
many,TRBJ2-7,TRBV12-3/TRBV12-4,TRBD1,CASSFPGQGAHEQYF,TGTGCCAGCAGTTTCCCGGGACAGGGGGCCCACGAGCAGTACTTC
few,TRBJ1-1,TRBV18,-,CASTQNRNTEAFF,TGTGCCAGCACGCAGAATAGGAACACTGAAGCTTTCTTT
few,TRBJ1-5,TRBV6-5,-,CASSQAGGGNQPQHF,TGTGCCAGCAGTCAGGCGGGGGGTGGCAATCAGCCCCAGCATTTT